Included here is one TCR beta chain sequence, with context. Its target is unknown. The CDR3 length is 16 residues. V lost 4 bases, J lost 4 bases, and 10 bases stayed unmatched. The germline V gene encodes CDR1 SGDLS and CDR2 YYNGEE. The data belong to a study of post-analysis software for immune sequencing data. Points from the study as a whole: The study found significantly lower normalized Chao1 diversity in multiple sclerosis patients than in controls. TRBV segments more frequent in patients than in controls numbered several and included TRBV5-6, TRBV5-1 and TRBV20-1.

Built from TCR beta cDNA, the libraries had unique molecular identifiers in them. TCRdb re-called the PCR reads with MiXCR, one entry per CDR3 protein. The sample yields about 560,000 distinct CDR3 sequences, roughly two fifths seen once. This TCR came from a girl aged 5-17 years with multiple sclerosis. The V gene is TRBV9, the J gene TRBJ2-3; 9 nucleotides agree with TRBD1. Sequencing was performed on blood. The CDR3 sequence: CASSKPGQGVPDTQYF. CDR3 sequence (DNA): TGTGCCAGCAGCAAACCGGGACAGGGCGTCCCAGATACGCAGTATTTT.